A single sample gave rise to the 20 T cell receptor beta chains below, sequenced in a study of T-cell reconstitution after alpha-beta-depleted transplantation in children. Unique molecular identifiers featured in how the TCRbeta library was prepared. From the PCR reads, TCRdb called clonotypes with MiXCR, one entry per CDR3 protein. The sample contains approximately 150,000 distinct CDR3 sequences, 7.5% to 9% of which appear only once. Sequencing used PBMCs, mostly from graft donor cells, obtained 180 days after TCRalphabeta/CD19-depleted stem cell transplant. Every receptor here comes from a female patient between 2 and 15 years old who had a stem cell transplant for congenital amegakaryocytic thrombocytopenia, so the T cells may come from the graft donor.

This clonotype was detected many times. The chain links TRBV5-1 to TRBJ2-3; 9 nucleotides agree with TRBD2. With V trimmed by 4 bases and J by 1 base, 7 bases remained unmatched. The V gene's germline CDR1 is SGHRS and CDR2 YFSETQ. This CDR3 region has 16 residues. The CDR3 DNA sequence: TGCGCCAGCAGCATACGAGCGGGGGGCCGCACAGATACGCAGTATTTT. Protein sequence: CASSIRAGGRTDTQYF. Combining the CDR3 with reference TRBV5-1 and TRBJ2-3 gives the whole variable domain KAGVTQTPRYLIKTRGQQVTLSCSPISGHRSVSWYQQTPGQGLQFLFEYFSETQRNKGNFPGRFSGRQFSNSRSEMNVSTLELGDSALYLCASSIRAGGRTDTQYFGPGTRLTVL.

Comments on this clonotype: A clone one base away is much larger, so this may be a read error. As DNA, the CDR3 is TGTGCCATCAGTGGGCTAGGCAGCGGGGCGACCCAAGAGACCCAGTACTTC. Translation: CAISGLGSGATQETQYF. The chain employs TRBV10-3 and TRBJ2-5; 7 bases match TRBD2. The CDR3 is made up of 17 amino acids. V lost 4 bases to trimming and J lost 1 base; unmatched junction nucleotides: 12. Germline assignment: CDR1 ENHRY and CDR2 SYGVKD.

This clonotype showed up just a few times. CDR3 amino acids: CASSLLGRAQETQYF. As DNA, the CDR3 is TGCGCCAGCAGCTTGTTGGGCAGGGCCCAAGAGACCCAGTACTTC. The chain uses TRBV5-1 and TRBJ2-5; D is possibly TRBD1 (5 bases). V gave up 1 base and J gave up 1 base, with 11 bases separating them. Germline V lookup: CDR1 SGHRS, CDR2 YFSETQ. The CDR3 loop spans 15 amino acids.

This sequence joins TRBV7-9 and TRBJ2-1; 8 bases match TRBD2. V lost 5 bases, J lost 12 bases, and 6 bases stayed unmatched. The CDR3 is 12 amino acids. Germline-derived CDR1 and CDR2 are SEHNR and FQNEAQ (reference sequence). This CDR3 is CASSRTSYGQFF. In nucleotides, the CDR3 is TGTGCCAGCAGCCGGACTAGCTATGGGCAGTTCTTC.

This sequence joins TRBV6-1 and TRBJ2-3, with 14 nucleotides matching TRBD2. CDR3 length: 15 amino acids. V lost 7 bases and J lost 2; bases outside the gene matches: 2. Per the germline V gene, CDR1 is MNHNS and CDR2 is SASEGT. CDR3 loop: CASTTSGRATDTQYF. The CDR3 DNA reads TGTGCCAGCACGACTAGCGGGAGGGCCACAGATACGCAGTATTTT.

This clonotype was seen many times. In nucleotides, the CDR3 is TGTGCCAGCAGGAACCTAGCGTGGAGCTCCTACGAGCAGTACTTC. Its translation is CASRNLAWSSYEQYF. V gene TRBV27 combines with J gene TRBJ2-7, with D maybe TRBD2 (6 bases). CDR3 length: 15 amino acids. Germline CDR1 MNHEY, CDR2 SMNVEV (reference sequence). Trimming removed 6 bases at V and 0 bases at J, with 15 bases between.

This clonotype was recorded a few times. In DNA form, the CDR3 reads TGTGCCAGCAGCTCAGGACAGGGAGGTGGATTTAATGAAAAACTGTTTTTT. Translated: CASSSGQGGGFNEKLFF. This chain links TRBV7-9 with TRBJ1-4, with 8 bases aligning to TRBD1. Germline V lookup: CDR1 SEHNR, CDR2 FQNEAQ (reference sequence). This CDR3 region has 17 residues. The V and J ends lost 4 bases and 4 bases, in that order; junction bases with no gene match: 11. Filled out from reference TRBV7-9 and TRBJ1-4, the complete variable domain reads DTGVSQNPRHKITKRGQNVTFRCDPISEHNRLYWYRQTLGQGPEFLTYFQNEAQLEKSRLLSDRFSAERPKGSFSTLEIQRTEQGDSAMYLCASSSGQGGGFNEKLFFGSGTQLSVL.

This clonotype has ten or more counts. The gene calls are TRBV4-1 and TRBJ2-1; 8 positions match TRBD2. The CDR3 length is 14 residues. V lost 6 bases to trimming and J lost 3 bases; unmatched junction nucleotides: 4. Germline V gene sequence: CDR1 MGHRA, CDR2 YSYEKL. The CDR3 region is CASSARGGYNEQFF. CDR3 DNA sequence: TGCGCCAGCAGTGCTCGGGGGGGCTACAATGAGCAGTTCTTC.

This clonotype was seen once. This chain uses TRBV20-1 with TRBJ2-5; TRBD1 is a possible D gene (5 bases). The CDR3 consists of 14 residues. The V gene lost 6 bases and the J gene lost 1 base, with 15 bases spanning the gap. The germline V gene encodes CDR1 DFQATT and CDR2 SNEGSKA (reference sequence). CDR3 protein: CSATNRGSQETQYF. DNA for the CDR3: TGCAGTGCCACCAATAGGGGAAGCCAAGAGACCCAGTACTTC.

This clonotype was recorded at least ten times. The CDR3 DNA reads as TGCGCCAGCAGCTTGGGGACTAGCGTGGCCAAAAACATTCAGTACTTC. Encoded protein: CASSLGTSVAKNIQYF. This chain joins TRBV5-1 and TRBJ2-4; TRBD2 aligns across 9 bases. The V gene end was trimmed by 0 bases and the J gene end by 1 base; junction bases not matched to a gene: 2. Germline-derived CDR1 and CDR2 are SGHRS and YFSETQ. CDR3 length equals 16 residues.

This clonotype was recorded once. Just one base apart from a much larger clone, this may be a read error. The CDR3 region has the DNA TGTGCCGGCAGCTTAGGACCGGGGTCCTACGAGCAGTACTTC. It encodes CAGSLGPGSYEQYF. V and J are TRBV7-2 and TRBJ2-7; tentative D call: TRBD2 (5 bases). Germline V gives CDR1 SGHTA, CDR2 FQGNSA. The CDR3 contains 14 residues.

This clonotype was detected ten times or more. The CDR3 region has the DNA TGCAGTGCTAGAGTATCGCCCAGCCGTGAGACCCAGTACTTC. Its translation: CSARVSPSRETQYF. This chain joins TRBV20-1 and TRBJ2-5; unclear D gene. Germline V gives CDR1 DFQATT, CDR2 SNEGSKA (reference sequence). The CDR3 consists of 14 residues. V lost 1 base and J lost 5, with 14 bases in between.

There are many counts of this clonotype. The chain joins TRBV5-1 to TRBJ1-4, with 7 bases identical to TRBD1. The V and J ends lost 3 bases and 5 bases, in that order; junction bases with no gene match: 7. Germline V gene data show CDR1 as SGHRS and CDR2 as YFSETQ. The CDR3 sequence is 15 residues long. CDR3 coding DNA: TGCGCCAGCAGCTCCGGGACAGTAGGGAATGAAAAACTGTTTTTT. Translated: CASSSGTVGNEKLFF.

This clonotype came up a few times. This chain joins TRBV2 and TRBJ2-1, with 9 bases fitting TRBD2. Per the germline V gene, CDR1 is SNHLY and CDR2 is FYNNEI. V shed 8 bases and J 4 bases; nucleotides not matched to a gene: 6. The CDR3 loop spans 14 amino acids. The CDR3 loop reads CASVVSGGYNEQFF. In DNA, the CDR3 is TGTGCCAGCGTAGTTAGCGGGGGATACAATGAGCAGTTCTTC.

This clonotype counts as medium-sized. The chain recombines TRBV12-3 or TRBV12-4 with TRBJ2-7; D perhaps matches TRBD2 (6 bases). Trimming left V 0 bases short and J 0 bases short, with 15 bases between. The CDR3 has 17 amino acids. The CDR3 DNA is TGTGCCAGCAGTTTAGCGCCCTCGGGAGCGTCCTCCTACGAGCAGTACTTC. Translation gives CASSLAPSGASSYEQYF.

The CDR3 is CASSRRGTTVQETQYF. The DNA for the CDR3 is TGTGCCAGCTCCAGGCGGGGGACTACCGTACAAGAGACCCAGTACTTC. The rearrangement links TRBV3-1 to TRBJ2-5, with TRBD2 matching over 7 bases. Germline trimming cut 8 bases from V and 2 bases from J; bases unmatched to any gene: 14. The CDR3 covers 16 residues. Germline CDR1 reads LGHDT; CDR2 reads YNNKEL (reference sequence).

There are many counts of this clonotype. For the CDR3, the DNA is TGTGCCAGCAGTTTAGGTACATCTGAAGCTTTCTTT. This translates into CASSLGTSEAFF. The rearrangement uses TRBV12-3 or TRBV12-4 and TRBJ1-1; D gene uncertain. V was cut by 1 base and J by 6 bases, with 6 bases left in between. The CDR3 length is 12 residues.

About this clonotype itself: This sequence may be a read error, since a much larger clone differs from it by one base. The rearrangement uses TRBV12-3 or TRBV12-4 and TRBJ2-6, with a tentative D call TRBD1 (5 bases). This CDR3 is 11 amino acids long. This CDR3 reads CASSGANGLTF. As DNA, the CDR3 is TGTGCCAGCAGTGGGGCCAACGGCCTGACTTTC.

With respect to this clonotype: A single base separates this from a much larger clone, so it may be a read error. This chain joins TRBV5-1 and TRBJ2-7; D remains ambiguous. From germline, CDR1 is SGHRS and CDR2 YFSETQ. The CDR3 contains 14 residues. The CDR3 DNA sequence: TGCGCCAGCAGCTACAGTGTCCTCATGTACGAGGAGTACTTC. Protein sequence: CASSYSVLMYEEYF. The entire variable domain, with the rest obtained from reference TRBV5-1 and TRBJ2-7, is as follows: KAGVTQTPRYLIKTRGQQVTLSCSPISGHRSVSWYQQTPGQGLQFLFEYFSETQRNKGNFPGRFSGRQFSNSRSEMNVSTLELGDSALYLCASSYSVLMYEEYFGPGTRLTVT.

V is TRBV28 and J is TRBJ1-6, with a possible D match to TRBD1 (5 bases). Per germline, CDR1 MDHEN and CDR2 SYDVKM. This CDR3 spans 14 amino acids. V lost 0 bases and J 8 bases, leaving 8 bases between the germline ends. The CDR3 bases are TGTGCCAGCAGTTTATGGGACAAGGATTCACCCCTCCACTTT. Encoded protein: CASSLWDKDSPLHF.